A single sample is the source of the 7 T cell receptor beta chains below, sequenced in a study of T cells in localized non-small cell lung cancer. Generated by immunoSEQ multiplex PCR, the TCRdb table keeps only in-frame clones and is missing some. The sample lists about 24,000 clones, around nine tenths occurring once. Sequencing used PBMCs, obtained before any cancer treatment. Every receptor here comes from a man between 40 and 70 years old with stage II lung adenocarcinoma.

In this sample, this clone turned up once. V and J are TRBV28 and TRBJ1-2; no clear D gene. CDR3 size: 12 residues. Germline V CDR1 and CDR2: MDHEN, SYDVKM. V lost 6 bases, J lost 8 bases, and 13 bases lay in between. The CDR3 region is CASSVGIRGYTF. In DNA form, the CDR3 reads TGTGCCAGCAGCGTCGGGATAAGGGGCTACACCTTC.

The chain links TRBV11-3 to TRBJ2-3; no firm D call. This CDR3 has 14 amino acids. Trimming stripped 4 bases from V and 3 bases from J, with 11 bases between. Looked up from germline, CDR1 is SGHNT and CDR2 is YENEEA. The CDR3 sequence is CASSYPIRTDTQYF. The CDR3 nucleotides are TGTGCCAGCAGCTACCCTATCAGGACAGATACGCAGTATTTT.

The chain recombines TRBV14 with TRBJ2-3, with 14 bases fitting TRBD2. This CDR3 region has 19 residues. Germline V lookup: CDR1 SGHDN, CDR2 FVKESK. J was trimmed by 4 bases and V by 4 bases; bases with no gene match: 13. CDR3 loop: CASSLLFSPGLAGADTQYF. The DNA for the CDR3 is TGTGCCAGCAGCCTCCTCTTTTCGCCGGGACTAGCGGGAGCAGATACGCAGTATTTT.

V usage is TRBV7-3 and J usage is TRBJ1-2; maybe TRBD1 (5 bases). The CDR3 sequence is 16 residues long. Germline CDR1 SGHTA, CDR2 FQGTGA. V gave up 2 bases and J gave up 3 bases, with 16 bases separating them. The CDR3 region has the DNA TGTGCCAGCAGCTTATTGGGGCAGGCGAGTTACTATGGCTACACCTTC. This encodes CASSLLGQASYYGYTF.

V gene TRBV27 combines with J gene TRBJ2-7; 7 bases align to TRBD1. Germline CDR1 reads MNHEY; CDR2 reads SMNVEV (reference sequence). This CDR3 comprises 15 residues. V lost 5 bases, J lost 2 bases, and 9 bases stayed unmatched. The CDR3 sequence is CASSASGTDPYEQYF. The CDR3 DNA is TGTGCCAGCAGTGCTTCCGGGACAGACCCCTACGAGCAGTACTTC.

The rearrangement uses TRBV21-1 and TRBJ2-7; TRBD1, the D gene given by the table, was not confirmed from the DNA. TRBV21-1 is deemed a pseudogene. CDR3 length: 15 residues. The chain's CDR3 is CASSNRDRHSYEQYF. Here the CDR3 DNA reads TGTGCCAGCAGCAATCGGGACAGACACTCCTACGAGCAGTACTTC.

The chain couples TRBV6-1 to TRBJ1-5; D is unclear. CDR1 and CDR2 (germline): MNHNS, SASEGT. The ends were cut back, 5 bases at V and 3 bases at J, with 8 bases in the middle. There are 13 residues in the CDR3. The CDR3: CASSQDYNQPQHF. As DNA, the CDR3 is TGTGCCAGCAGTCAGGACTACAATCAGCCCCAGCATTTT.